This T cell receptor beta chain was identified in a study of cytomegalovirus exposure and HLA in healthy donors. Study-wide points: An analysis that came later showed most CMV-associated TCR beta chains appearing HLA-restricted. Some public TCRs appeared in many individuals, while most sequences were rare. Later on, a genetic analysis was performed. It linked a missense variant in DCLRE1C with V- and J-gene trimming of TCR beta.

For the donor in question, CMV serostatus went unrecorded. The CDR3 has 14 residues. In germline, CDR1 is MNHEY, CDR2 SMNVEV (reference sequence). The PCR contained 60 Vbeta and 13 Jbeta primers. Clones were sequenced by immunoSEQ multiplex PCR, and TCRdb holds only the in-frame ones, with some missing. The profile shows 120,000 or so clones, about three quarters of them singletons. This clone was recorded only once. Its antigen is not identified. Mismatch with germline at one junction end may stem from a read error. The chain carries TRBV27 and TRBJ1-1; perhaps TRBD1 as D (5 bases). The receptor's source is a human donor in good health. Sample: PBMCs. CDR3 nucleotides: TGCGCCAGCAGGGCGGGAGTGGAGAACACTGAAGCTTTCTTT. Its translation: CASRAGVENTEAFF.